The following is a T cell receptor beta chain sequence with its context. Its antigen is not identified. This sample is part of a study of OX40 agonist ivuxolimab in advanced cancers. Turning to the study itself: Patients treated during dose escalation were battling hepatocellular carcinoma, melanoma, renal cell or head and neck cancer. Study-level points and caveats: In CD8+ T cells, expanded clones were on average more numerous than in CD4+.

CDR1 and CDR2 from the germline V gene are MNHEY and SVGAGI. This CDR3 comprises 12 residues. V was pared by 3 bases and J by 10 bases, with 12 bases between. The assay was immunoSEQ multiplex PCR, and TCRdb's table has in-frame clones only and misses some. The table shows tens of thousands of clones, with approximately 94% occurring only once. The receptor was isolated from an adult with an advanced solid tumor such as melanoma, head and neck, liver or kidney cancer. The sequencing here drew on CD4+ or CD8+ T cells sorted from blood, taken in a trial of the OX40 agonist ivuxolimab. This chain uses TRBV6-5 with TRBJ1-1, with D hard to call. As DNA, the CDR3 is TGTGCCAGCAGTTATGACCGGCTGACAGCTTTCTTT. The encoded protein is CASSYDRLTAFF.